A single T cell receptor beta chain is shown here with its context. The data were obtained in a study of T cells after somatic rescue of genetic block. Produced via immunoSEQ multiplex PCR; TCRdb's table is partial and in-frame only. The profile shows roughly 92,000 clones, approximately 90% of them singletons. This TCR was recovered from a woman in her late teens or twenties. The sample consisted of peripheral blood mononuclear cells (PBMCs).

Here the CDR3 reads CASSRDQRAGTDTF. In nucleotides, the CDR3 is TGTGCCAGCAGCCGCGACCAGAGAGCTGGGACAGACACCTTC. The chain is built from TRBV4-2 and TRBJ1-2; 7 bases agree with TRBD1. Per the germline V gene, CDR1 is LGHNA and CDR2 is YNFKEQ. The CDR3 extends over 14 amino acids. The ends lost 4 bases at V and 12 bases at J; junction bases unmatched: 14.